The 5 T cell receptor beta chains below all came from one sample that was sequenced in a study of shared clonotypes between healthy human individuals (dated by TCRdb to 2019 to 2021). The library was obtained by the immunoSEQ multiplex PCR assay. Here the immuneACCESS table is served through TCRdb, limited to in-frame sequences with V and J called. Missing clones are a known gap in these copies; in checked studies unresolved V genes cover under half, and the rest lacks a known reason. The sample table contains millions of clones; only one count was recorded for approximately 93% of them. The biggest ten clones account for 0.39% of the sample. Sequenced: naive CD4+ T cells from PBMCs. Per the publication, the cell subset or site label means: CD45RA+ positively selected. These TCRs come from a man in his late teens or twenties in good health. Some clones in this sample may be carry-over from other donors' samples.

This clone showed up just a few times. The chain carries TRBV28 and TRBJ2-1; D gene uncertain. The CDR3 runs 17 residues. CDR1 MDHEN and CDR2 SYDVKM come from the germline V gene. The germline V and J ends were trimmed by 3 bases and 0 bases, with 15 bases remaining between them. CDR3 in amino acids: CASSLVGLRSSYNEQFF. The CDR3 coding sequence is TGTGCCAGCAGTTTGGTGGGCCTCCGGAGCTCCTACAATGAGCAGTTCTTC.

The J gene is TRBJ2-5, the V gene TRBV4-1; D remains unclear. Trimming removed 3 bases at V and 5 bases at J, with 10 bases between. The length of the CDR3 is 13 residues. Germline assignment: CDR1 MGHRA and CDR2 YSYEKL. The CDR3 DNA follows: TGCGCCAGCAGCCAGGTACCCGGGGAGACCCAGTACTTC. This gives the protein CASSQVPGETQYF.

J is TRBJ2-6 and V is TRBV6-5, with no clear D. The CDR3 totals 16 residues. CDR1 is MNHEY and CDR2 is SVGAGI in the germline V gene. V was shortened by 3 bases and J by 0 bases, with 9 bases between the two germline ends. As DNA, the CDR3 is TGTGCCAGCAGTTATGGTGTGAACTCTGGGGCCAACGTCCTGACTTTC. Translation: CASSYGVNSGANVLTF.

Regarding this clone: Distinct nucleotide sequences in the sample also encode this CDR3. V usage is TRBV6-6 and J usage is TRBJ2-7, with 8 nucleotides matching TRBD2. The CDR3 contains 13 residues. Germline lookup yields CDR1 MNHNY and CDR2 SVGAGI (reference sequence). After removal of 6 bases from V and 2 bases from J, the junction contained 3 bases not matched to a gene. CDR3 amino acids: CASRTSGTYEQYF. The CDR3 coding sequence is TGTGCCAGCAGAACTAGCGGAACCTACGAGCAGTACTTC.

This clone came up a few times. V usage is TRBV29-1 and J usage is TRBJ1-1; D unclear. This CDR3 is 13 amino acids long. V lost 4 bases and J lost 0, with 9 bases in between. Germline-derived CDR1 and CDR2 are SQVTM and ANQGSEA. The CDR3 region is CSVARPLNTEAFF. The CDR3 nucleotides read TGCAGCGTTGCGAGGCCCTTGAACACTGAAGCTTTCTTT.